This T cell receptor beta chain was identified in a study of identifying expanded T cells in peripheral blood. Points from the study as a whole: About 1.2 clones differed between technical replicates, versus approximately 17 and 20 over time. Roughly two-week clone count variance significantly increased as total template count grew.

The length of the CDR3 is 16 residues. The germline CDR1 and CDR2 sequences are SEHNR and FQNEAQ (reference sequence). V was clipped by 1 base and J by 4 bases, with 14 bases between them. A note on this clone: Its specificity is unknown.

Assay: immunoSEQ multiplex PCR; the TCRdb copy retains only in-frame clones and omits some. The sample shows some 99,000 clones, around 90% of them seen only once. The sequencing input was blood. The rearrangement joins TRBV7-9 to TRBJ1-3; the D gene is possibly TRBD1 (6 bases). The clonotype originates from a person aged 18 to 70 in good health. The CDR3 protein is CASSLGDTLSGNTIYF. The CDR3 DNA follows: TGTGCCAGCAGCTTAGGGGACACCCTCTCGGGAAACACCATATATTTT. Full variable domain (missing parts from reference TRBV7-9 and TRBJ1-3): DTGVSQNPRHKITKRGQNVTFRCDPISEHNRLYWYRQTLGQGPEFLTYFQNEAQLEKSRLLSDRFSAERPKGSFSTLEIQRTEQGDSAMYLCASSLGDTLSGNTIYFGEGSWLTVV.